Listed below are T cell receptor beta chains from one sample, sequenced in a study of blood T cell repertoires in COVID-19. The data were produced by immunoSEQ multiplex PCR, yet TCRdb's version contains in-frame clones alone and is incomplete. The sample contains over 80,000 clones, around nine tenths of which appear only once. The sample was peripheral blood. Receptors were obtained from a man aged 50-60 years with acute or convalescent COVID-19. Each CDR3 is given with its conserved first and last residue. The D gene is left open where the match is weak. Clone size is not always given. Where it is, it says once, few, many or a class for expanded clones.

TRBJ1-1	TRBV5-6	-	TRBD1	TGTGCCAGCAGCGAGCGGGGACAGGGGGTGAGCACTGAAGCTTTCTTT	CASSERGQGVSTEAFF
TRBJ1-2	TRBV30	-	-	TGTGCCTGGAGGGAGATCTATGGCTACACCTTC	CAWREIYGYTF
TRBJ2-7	TRBV6-1	few	TRBD1	TGTGCCAGCAGTGAATGGGGGCAGGGGGCAGTCTGGTCCTACGAGCAGTACTTC	CASSEWGQGAVWSYEQYF
TRBJ2-7	TRBV6-5	-	TRBD2	TGTGCCAGCAGTTACCGGACTAGCGGGGGGGGCAGCGAGCAGTACTTC	CASSYRTSGGGSEQYF
TRBJ2-1	TRBV2	-	-	TGTGCCAGCAGTGAAATGGCAACGGAGTACAATGAGCAGTTCTTC	CASSEMATEYNEQFF
TRBJ1-2	TRBV15	-	-	TGTGCCACCAGCAGACTCCTCACAGGAGACTATGGCTACACCTTC	CATSRLLTGDYGYTF
TRBJ2-1	TRBV11-2	-	-	TGTGCCAGCACCCTAGCCTGGAGCTCCTACAATGAGCAGTTCTTC	CASTLAWSSYNEQFF
TRBJ1-1	TRBV12-3/TRBV12-4	-	-	TGTGCCAGCACCGCGGGGGCAACTGAAGCTTTCTTT	CASTAGATEAFF
TRBJ2-1	TRBV21-1	once	-	TGTGCCAGCAGCAAAGATAGGACAGGGAGCTCCTACAATGAGCAGTTCTTC	CASSKDRTGSSYNEQFF
TRBJ1-6	TRBV3-1/TRBV3-2	few	-	TGTGCCAGCAGCCAAGTTGAGTCACCCCTCCACTTT	CASSQVESPLHF
TRBJ2-1	TRBV19	-	-	TGTGCCAGTAGTGCCCTCAGGGGAGTAGGGGGACAGTTCTTC	CASSALRGVGGQFF
TRBJ2-2	TRBV19	-	-	TGTGCCAGTAGCCTCCTCAGGGCCACCGGGGAGCTGTTTTTT	CASSLLRATGELFF
TRBJ1-2	TRBV2	-	-	TGTGCCAGCCGGGCAGGGCCCGGCGGCTACACCTTC	CASRAGPGGYTF
TRBJ2-2	TRBV7-3	medium-sized	TRBD2	TGTGCCAGCAGCCCGGGACTAGCGGGAGGAGGGGACACCGGGGAGCTGTTTTTT	CASSPGLAGGGDTGELFF
TRBJ2-2	TRBV27	-	TRBD2	TGTGCCAGCAGTTTAGATGAGACTAGCGGGAGTTACGGGGAGCTGTTTTTT	CASSLDETSGSYGELFF
TRBJ1-1	TRBV30	-	-	TGTGCCTGGAGTGGGGGGGACACTGAAGCTTTCTTT	CAWSGGDTEAFF
TRBJ1-4	TRBV6-5	-	-	TGTGCCAGCAGTAGGCAGGGTCGGGCTAATGAAAAACTGTTTTTT	CASSRQGRANEKLFF
TRBJ2-1	TRBV15	few	TRBD2	TGTGCCACCAGCAGAGGGGGGGAAGGAGCGGGAGGGCCAGGGAATGAGCAGTTCTTC	CATSRGGEGAGGPGNEQFF
TRBJ2-7	TRBV2	-	-	TGTGCCAGCAGAGAACAGGGTATAAACCACGAGCAGTACTTC	CASREQGINHEQYF
TRBJ2-5	TRBV4-1	-	TRBD2	TGCGCCAGCAGCCTAAGAACTAGCGGGAGGACTCAAGAGACCCAGTACTTC	CASSLRTSGRTQETQYF
TRBJ2-7	TRBV5-3	few	-	TGTGCCAGAAGCTACGGACGGACATGGTGGGACTACGAGCAGTACTTC	CARSYGRTWWDYEQYF
TRBJ1-6	TRBV18	few	-	TGTGCCAGCTCACAGGCCTCACAGGTCTCCTATAATTCACCCCTCCACTTT	CASSQASQVSYNSPLHF
TRBJ1-5	TRBV19	-	TRBD1	TGTGCCAGTAGTCCCGGGACAGGGGGCTTAGGCAATCAGCCCCAGCATTTT	CASSPGTGGLGNQPQHF
TRBJ1-2	TRBV15	-	-	TGTGCCACCAGCCGGGACTTGAACTATGGCTACACCTTC	CATSRDLNYGYTF
TRBJ1-1	TRBV28	-	-	TGTGCCAGCAGTTCCCACTTGACAGGGAACACTGAAGCTTTCTTT	CASSSHLTGNTEAFF
TRBJ2-1	TRBV14	-	-	TGTGCCAGCAGCCTGGGAGGTACTGAGCAGTTCTTC	CASSLGGTEQFF
TRBJ2-5	TRBV19	few	TRBD1	TGTGCCAGCAGGGGGTCTCCAGAGACCCAGTACTTC	CASRGSPETQYF
TRBJ1-1	TRBV5-1	-	-	TGCGCCAGCAGCTTGGATGGGGCGAACACTGAAGCTTTCTTT	CASSLDGANTEAFF
TRBJ1-2	TRBV6-5	-	TRBD1	TGTGCCAGCATCTCCCGACAGGGGGCCTATGGCTACACCTTC	CASISRQGAYGYTF
TRBJ2-1	TRBV12-5	-	-	TGTGCTAGTGGTTTGGTACACGGGAGATCTTCCTACAATGAGCAGTTCTTC	CASGLVHGRSSYNEQFF
TRBJ2-1	TRBV11-2	-	-	TGTGCCAGCAGCCAATCCGGTGAGCAGTTCTTC	CASSQSGEQFF
TRBJ2-3	TRBV5-4	-	TRBD2	TGTGCCAGCGTAGCGGGAGGTCCGGCAGATACGCAGTATTTT	CASVAGGPADTQYF
TRBJ2-7	TRBV9	-	-	TGTGCCAGCAGCCCCACGGGATCTCCTGTTTACGAGCAGTACTTC	CASSPTGSPVYEQYF
TRBJ2-2	TRBV5-1	-	TRBD2	TGCGCCAGCAGCTTGGTGACCGGGACTAGTACCGGGGAGCTGTTTTTT	CASSLVTGTSTGELFF
TRBJ1-5	TRBV5-8	-	TRBD1	TGTGCCAGCAGCTGGGGACAGGGCGGCAATCAGCCCCAGCATTTT	CASSWGQGGNQPQHF
TRBJ2-5	TRBV7-2	-	TRBD2	TGTGCCAGCAGGGAGTCCGGACTAGCCGTCTGGGAGACCCAGTACTTC	CASRESGLAVWETQYF
TRBJ2-1	TRBV19	few	TRBD2	TGTGCCAGTAGTTTTGATGCCGGGACTAGGGATGAGCAGTTCTTC	CASSFDAGTRDEQFF
TRBJ1-3	TRBV19	-	-	TGTGCCAGTAGTATTTTAGGACAGTTGAACACCATATATTTT	CASSILGQLNTIYF
TRBJ1-6	TRBV27	-	-	TGTGCCAGCAGTTTATATCCTTATAATTCACCCCTCCACTTT	CASSLYPYNSPLHF
TRBJ2-5	TRBV27	-	TRBD2	TGTGCCAGCACCCCGGGGTGGCAGCTGGCTAGCGGGTGGGTCCAAGAGACCCAGTACTTC	CASTPGWQLASGWVQETQYF
TRBJ2-5	TRBV19	-	-	TGTGCCAGTAGTATTACGGTCCAAGAGACCCAGTACTTC	CASSITVQETQYF
TRBJ2-1	TRBV6-4	once	TRBD2	TGTGCCAGCAGTGAAGGGACTAGCAGTAATGAGCAGTTCTTC	CASSEGTSSNEQFF
TRBJ1-3	TRBV5-5	-	-	TGTGCCAGCAGCTTCGTACAGGGTCTGGGAAACACCATATATTTT	CASSFVQGLGNTIYF
TRBJ1-2	TRBV7-2	-	-	TGTGCCAGCAGCCTCGACAGGAACCCTAACTATGGCTACACCTTC	CASSLDRNPNYGYTF
TRBJ2-5	TRBV11-2	-	-	TGTGCCAGCAGCTTACGGTTAGAAATCCAAGAGACCCAGTACTTC	CASSLRLEIQETQYF
TRBJ1-2	TRBV6-1	-	-	TGTGCCAGCAGTGAATTCGGGGGGAGCTATGGCTACACCTTC	CASSEFGGSYGYTF
TRBJ1-1	TRBV19	-	TRBD1	TGTGCCAGTGTTGGGACAGGGGGTTTGGGGACCGAAGCTTTCTTT	CASVGTGGLGTEAFF
TRBJ2-5	TRBV11-3	-	-	TGTGCCAGCAGCTTAACTCTTAAGGAGACCCAGTACTTC	CASSLTLKETQYF
TRBJ1-2	TRBV28	few	-	TGTGCCAGCGGGCACATCTTCTATGGCTACACCTTC	CASGHIFYGYTF
TRBJ1-2	TRBV7-3	few	TRBD1	TGTGCCAGCAGCCCGTCCGCGGACAGGCAGTTGGGCTACACCTTC	CASSPSADRQLGYTF
TRBJ2-6	TRBV5-4	-	TRBD1	TGTGCCAGCAGCACCCCCGGACAGGGGGCTCCATGGGCCAACGTCCTGACTTTC	CASSTPGQGAPWANVLTF
TRBJ2-7	TRBV11-3	once	-	TGTGCCAGCAGCTTAGGAGGGGGTTCCTACGAGCAGTACTTC	CASSLGGGSYEQYF
TRBJ2-1	TRBV18	-	TRBD2	TGTGCCAGCTCACCACGCCTAGCGGGCGACAATGAGCAGTTCTTC	CASSPRLAGDNEQFF
TRBJ1-2	TRBV18	-	-	TGTGCCAGCTCACTTTCAGGGTCGCGCGGCTACACCTTC	CASSLSGSRGYTF
TRBJ1-2	TRBV3-1/TRBV3-2	-	-	TGTGCCAGCAGCCCCCTCTTTCTACCACAGGGAAGTGGCTACACCTTC	CASSPLFLPQGSGYTF